This TCR beta chain was recovered during a study of human T cells and chemical hapten exposure. Study-wide background: During the approximately 24-week study period, patients had diphenylcyclopropenone applied to the scalp every week. Patch tests applied 0.01% DPC to the upper back, read at 6 days.

TCRdb analysed the RACE reads with MiXCR anew, one entry per CDR3 protein. This table holds tens of thousands of distinct CDR3 sequences, about 12% found once. This clonotype came up many times. The time point: patch test 1, 2 weeks after DPC sensitization. Treatment reported: therapeutic diphenylcyclopropenone sensitization with weekly scalp DPC. Deletions cut 0 bases from V and 7 bases from J, with 10 bases between. Germline CDR1 reads SGHVS; CDR2 reads FNYEAQ. This CDR3 has 13 amino acids. The clonotype comes from a woman aged 55-69 years with alopecia areata. Some clones in this sample may be carry-over from other donors' samples. The chain joins TRBV7-6 to TRBJ2-7; possible D gene TRBD2, 7 bases. Sequenced here: whole blood, sampled in connection with sensitization to the hapten diphenylcyclopropenone (DPC). The CDR3: CASSLAGGREQYF. In nucleotides, the CDR3 is TGTGCCAGCAGCTTAGCGGGGGGGCGAGAGCAGTACTTC.